The rows below give T cell receptor beta chains drawn from one sample of a study of T cells in Graves' hyperthyroidism and ophthalmopathy. One entry per CDR3 protein results from TCRdb running MiXCR on the multiplex PCR reads. Of hundreds of thousands of distinct CDR3 sequences in the sample, approximately 14% were seen once. Sequencing was done on a sample of blood. The receptor set was obtained from a woman aged 25-40 years with Graves' hyperthyroidism that later progressed to Graves' ophthalmopathy. Both conserved end residues are part of each CDR3. A D gene is named only where the DNA matches it firmly. Clone size is stated in some rows and not others, as once, few, many or a class when expanded.

clone_size j_call v_call d_call cdr3_nt cdr3_aa
once TRBJ2-7 TRBV10-3 NA TGTGCCATCAGTGCAGAAGGGTCCTACGAGCAGTACTTC CAISAEGSYEQYF
few TRBJ2-7 TRBV4-1 NA TGCGCCAGCAGCCGGTGGGACGGATACGAGCAGTACTTC CASSRWDGYEQYF
many TRBJ1-4 TRBV11-2 TRBD1 TGTGCCAGCAGCTTAGGGACAGGGGGCGAAAGGGAAAAACTGTTTTTT CASSLGTGGEREKLFF
NA TRBJ1-2 TRBV29-1 NA TGCAGCGTTGAAGATCTCCACAGGGAGCCCTATGGCTACACCTTC CSVEDLHREPYGYTF
many TRBJ2-7 TRBV29-1 NA TGCAGCGTTGAAGATCAAGACTCCTACTACGAGCAGTACTTC CSVEDQDSYYEQYF
NA TRBJ2-7 TRBV6-1 NA TGTGCCAGCAGTGAGGAAAGCTTTGTCGGGATTGAGCAGTACTTC CASSEESFVGIEQYF
many TRBJ1-4 TRBV24-1 NA TGTGCCACCAGTGCCGGGACGGCGGGGGAAAAACTGTTTTTT CATSAGTAGEKLFF
NA TRBJ1-1 TRBV12-3/TRBV12-4 TRBD1 TGTGCCAGCGGGGATTCAGACAGGGTCCGGGTTTTCGGAGCTTTCTTT CASGDSDRVRVFGAFF
many TRBJ2-7 TRBV2 NA TGTGCCAGCAGTGAAGAAGGCTTGCGGACCAACGAGCAGTACTTC CASSEEGLRTNEQYF
many TRBJ2-7 TRBV9 NA TGTGCCAGCAGCGTCATCGGGAGCGGCGCCGAGCAGTACTTC CASSVIGSGAEQYF
NA TRBJ1-4 TRBV5-1 NA TGCGCCAGCAGCTTGGATAGTTCCGCAACTAATGAAAAACTGTTTTTT CASSLDSSATNEKLFF
many TRBJ1-1 TRBV7-6 NA TGTGCCAGCAGCCCGGACGGTAGGATGAACACTGAAGCTTTCTTT CASSPDGRMNTEAFF
many TRBJ1-5 TRBV19 NA TGTGCCAGTAGTATGAAGGACGGGCCCACTTCGCCCCAGCATTTT CASSMKDGPTSPQHF
few TRBJ2-2 TRBV4-1 TRBD1 TGCGCCAGCAGCCAGTTACAGGGGGCGGACACCGGGGAGCTGTTTTTT CASSQLQGADTGELFF
many TRBJ2-7 TRBV2 TRBD2 TGTGCCAGCAGCCTTCAGCGGGGGAGCTCCTACGAGCAGTACTTC CASSLQRGSSYEQYF
many TRBJ1-1 TRBV6-1 NA TGTGCCAGCACATACGGGGCCGTGAACACTGAAGCTTTCTTT CASTYGAVNTEAFF
many TRBJ1-5 TRBV30 NA TGTGCCTGGAGTGTACCGGGAATCGGCAATCAGCCCCAGCATTTT CAWSVPGIGNQPQHF
few TRBJ2-1 TRBV12-3/TRBV12-4 NA TGTGCCAGCAGTTGGGGGCATGAGCAGTTCTTC CASSWGHEQFF
few TRBJ2-2 TRBV4-1 NA TGCGCCAGCAGCCGGAGACTCGCACGCACGAACACCGGGGAGCTGTTTTTT CASSRRLARTNTGELFF
many TRBJ1-1 TRBV24-1 NA TGTGCCACCGCGGGTTCGGCGCACACTGAAGCTTTCTTT CATAGSAHTEAFF
many TRBJ2-1 TRBV10-3 NA TGTGCCACCTCTGCCGCGGAGGTCGAGAATGAGCAGTTCTTC CATSAAEVENEQFF
few TRBJ2-5 TRBV18 NA TGTGCCAGCTCACCACCCTCCAGGAGGGTGGGGGAGACCCAGTACTTC CASSPPSRRVGETQYF
many TRBJ2-1 TRBV12-5 TRBD2 TGTGCTAGTGGTGGGGGACTAGCGGCCTACAATGAGCAGTTCTTC CASGGGLAAYNEQFF
many TRBJ2-7 TRBV20-1 TRBD2 TGCAGTGCAAGGCCTAGCGGGAGTCCCGGGTACGAGCAGTACTTC CSARPSGSPGYEQYF
few TRBJ1-1 TRBV5-5 TRBD1 TGTGCCAGCAGCTTAGGGACAGGGAGGAACACTGAAGCTTTCTTT CASSLGTGRNTEAFF
many TRBJ2-7 TRBV28 NA TGTGCCAGCAGTTTATGGGGCAGGGAAGGACCCGAGCAGTACTTC CASSLWGREGPEQYF
few TRBJ2-7 TRBV20-1 TRBD1 TGCAGTGCTATTAAGGGGACAGTACAGAACGAGCAGTACTTC CSAIKGTVQNEQYF
many TRBJ2-1 TRBV12-3/TRBV12-4 NA TGTGCCAGCAGAACGCTAGGATCCTCCTACAATGAGCAGTTCTTC CASRTLGSSYNEQFF
few TRBJ1-1 TRBV7-2 TRBD1 TGTGCCAGCAGCGTCCGGGACAGGGGGACCGCGGGAGCTTTCTTT CASSVRDRGTAGAFF
many TRBJ1-2 TRBV29-1 NA TGCAGCGTTGAGGATTCCACCGGACTTAACTATGGCTACACCTTC CSVEDSTGLNYGYTF
many TRBJ2-1 TRBV11-2 TRBD2 TGTGCCAGCAGCTTAGTCGGACTAGCGGGTCAGGGGGGGCAGTTCTTC CASSLVGLAGQGGQFF
many TRBJ2-5 TRBV7-3 TRBD2 TGTGCCAGCAGCTTAACGTTAGCGGGAGAGACCCAGTACTTC CASSLTLAGETQYF
NA TRBJ2-2 TRBV7-8 NA TGTGCCAGCAGCCCAATGGGGGGCAGCGGGGAGCTGTTTTTT CASSPMGGSGELFF
many TRBJ1-2 TRBV28 NA TGTGTCCCCTCCGGTGGCTACACCTTC CVPSGGYTF
few TRBJ2-1 TRBV18 NA TGTGCTAGCTCACCCCGCTCCGGGACAAGGTTTAATAGCAATGAGCAGTTCTTC CASSPRSGTRFNSNEQFF
many TRBJ1-2 TRBV6-5 NA TGTGCCAGCAGTTACGGGAAGAACTATGGCTACACCTTC CASSYGKNYGYTF